These 22 T cell receptor beta chains came from one sample sequenced in a study of early T cells in non-severe SARS-CoV-2 infection. One entry per CDR3 protein, called by TCRdb with MiXCR from the 5' RACE reads. The data hold around 83,000 distinct CDR3 sequences, with about 10% observed a single time. The input for sequencing was whole blood, taken at baseline. These receptors were obtained from an adult who was a healthcare worker with PCR-confirmed SARS-CoV-2 infection or an uninfected control (not recorded which).

Only a few counts were recorded for this clonotype. The rearrangement links TRBV3-1 to TRBJ2-1; D is uncertain. The germline V gene encodes CDR1 LGHDT and CDR2 YNNKEL (reference sequence). Trimming removed 0 bases at V and 6 bases at J, with 9 bases between. This CDR3 is 14 amino acids long. The CDR3 nucleotides are TGTGCCAGCAGCCAAGAAATAACGGCCAATGAGCAGTTCTTC. This codes for CASSQEITANEQFF.

On this clonotype itself: This sequence may be a read error, since a much larger clone differs from it by one base. This chain joins TRBV2 and TRBJ2-5; the match to TRBD2 covers 7 bases. Germline V gene data show CDR1 as SNHLY and CDR2 as FYNNEI. The CDR3 is 15 residues long. The V segment lost 8 bases and the J segment 7 bases; nucleotides outside the gene matches: 16. The CDR3 protein is CASGPGTTPLATQYF. CDR3 DNA: TGTGCCAGCGGTCCCGGGACTACCCCTCTTGCGACCCAGTACTTC.

This clonotype was observed a handful of times. The CDR3 nucleotides are TGTGCCGTACAACAGGGAACTAATGAAAAACTGTTTTTT. It encodes CAVQQGTNEKLFF. V and J are TRBV28 and TRBJ1-4; a possible D gene is TRBD1 (6 bases). CDR1 is MDHEN, CDR2 SYDVKM, per germline. CDR3 length equals 13 residues. The germline V and J ends were trimmed by 11 bases and 1 base, with 11 bases remaining between them.

This clonotype has at least ten counts. V usage is TRBV23-1 and J usage is TRBJ2-4, with 11 positions matching TRBD2. TRBV23-1 is given ORF status, its function remaining uncertain. With V trimmed by 8 bases and J by 8 bases, 14 bases remained unmatched. The CDR3 is made up of 16 amino acids. CDR3 in DNA: TGCGCCAGCCCCACGTTCGAACTAGCGGGAGAGGACATTCAGTACTTC. Residues: CASPTFELAGEDIQYF.

This clonotype was counted only a few times. This chain joins TRBV10-3 and TRBJ1-1; D possibly corresponds to TRBD1 (6 bases). This CDR3 has 15 amino acids. V was clipped by 9 bases and J by 5 bases, with 22 bases between them. CDR1 and CDR2 (germline): ENHRY, SYGVKD. CDR3 sequence: CAIATVGGKSTEAFF. The CDR3 DNA is TGTGCCATTGCTACCGTGGGGGGCAAAAGTACTGAAGCTTTCTTT.

This clonotype has at least ten counts. The rearrangement uses TRBV30 and TRBJ1-1; maybe TRBD1 (6 bases). V was trimmed by 4 bases and J by 5 bases, leaving 11 bases between them. Germline CDR1 GTSNPN, CDR2 SVGIG (reference sequence). The length of the CDR3 is 12 residues. In DNA form, the CDR3 reads TGTGCCTGGATCCTCAGGGGAACTGAAGCTTTCTTT. It encodes CAWILRGTEAFF.

Ten or more counts support this clonotype. V is TRBV2 and J is TRBJ1-2; D remains ambiguous. This CDR3 region has 14 residues. Trimming took off 2 bases at V and 5 bases at J, with 12 bases between the two ends. The germline V gene has CDR1 SNHLY and CDR2 FYNNEI. CDR3 residues: CASSELFGFYGYTF. In DNA form, the CDR3 reads TGTGCCAGCAGTGAACTTTTCGGGTTTTATGGCTACACCTTC. Using reference TRBV2 and TRBJ1-2 for the parts outside the CDR3, the full variable domain is EPEVTQTPSHQVTQMGQEVILRCVPISNHLYFYWYRQILGQKVEFLVSFYNNEISEKSEIFDDQFSVERPDGSNFTLKIRSTKLEDSAMYFCASSELFGFYGYTFGSGTRLTVV.

This chain connects TRBV4-1 to TRBJ1-2; tentative D call: TRBD1 (6 bases). V was cut by 9 bases and J by 6 bases, with 23 bases left in between. The CDR3 has 15 residues. Germline V CDR1 and CDR2: MGHRA, YSYEKL. The CDR3 DNA reads TGCGCCAGTACCCTCGAGGGGGGAGCGAAGGATGGCTACACCTTC. Amino acids: CASTLEGGAKDGYTF.

This chain links TRBV4-1 with TRBJ2-7, with TRBD2 identical over 16 bases. The CDR3 contains 20 residues. Germline trimming cut 0 bases from V and 5 bases from J; bases unmatched to any gene: 13. Germline assignment: CDR1 MGHRA and CDR2 YSYEKL. The DNA for the CDR3 is TGCGCCAGCAGCCAAGATGGACTGGGACTAGCGGGAGGGCCTGATCACGAGCAGTACTTC. Protein product: CASSQDGLGLAGGPDHEQYF.

This clonotype occurred a few times. V gene TRBV4-1 combines with J gene TRBJ2-4; no reliable D call. V was shortened by 0 bases and J by 8 bases, with 11 bases between the two germline ends. Germline CDR1 reads MGHRA; CDR2 reads YSYEKL. The CDR3 is 14 amino acids. The CDR3: CASSQEGVVDIQYF. CDR3 in DNA: TGCGCCAGCAGCCAAGAGGGTGTTGTTGACATTCAGTACTTC.

The CDR3 DNA reads TGTGCCAGCAGTTTATATGGACAGGGGGAGGGCGAGCAGTACTTC. Amino acids: CASSLYGQGEGEQYF. The chain recombines TRBV28 with TRBJ2-7; TRBD1 agrees at 10 bases. V lost 1 base to trimming and J lost 6 bases; unmatched junction nucleotides: 6. CDR1 is MDHEN, CDR2 SYDVKM, per germline. This CDR3 comprises 15 residues.

The V call is TRBV7-2, the J call TRBJ2-5; possibly TRBD2 for D (5 bases). The ends were cut back, 5 bases at V and 7 bases at J, with 17 bases in the middle. The germline CDR1 and CDR2 sequences are SGHTA and FQGNSA. CDR3 length: 14 amino acids. The CDR3 DNA reads as TGTGCCAGCAGCCTTTCGAGACCCGAGGGGACCCAGTACTTC. Amino acid sequence: CASSLSRPEGTQYF.

V and J are TRBV5-5 and TRBJ2-1; D is unresolved. Germline CDR1 reads SGHKS; CDR2 reads YYEKEE (reference sequence). Trimming removed 1 base at V and 12 bases at J, with 14 bases between. The CDR3 runs 13 residues. In DNA form, the CDR3 reads TGTGCCAGCAGCTTGCAGGAGACCCTCGGGCAGTTCTTC. This codes for CASSLQETLGQFF.

Many counts were recorded for this clonotype. This chain joins TRBV7-9 and TRBJ1-4, with a weak D call TRBD1 (6 bases). The V gene lost 5 bases and the J gene lost 5 bases, with 12 bases spanning the gap. Germline loops: CDR1 SEHNR, CDR2 FQNEAQ (reference sequence). This CDR3 is built from 14 residues. CDR3 in amino acids: CASSNRAVNEKLFF. In nucleotides, the CDR3 is TGTGCCAGCAGCAACAGGGCGGTAAATGAAAAACTGTTTTTT.

The V gene is TRBV12-3 or TRBV12-4, the J gene TRBJ2-7; tentative D call: TRBD1 (6 bases). The CDR3 length is 13 residues. Trimming took 5 bases from V and 3 from J, leaving 11 bases between them. CDR3 protein: CASSTGSGYEQYF. Here the CDR3 DNA reads TGTGCCAGCAGTACAGGGTCTGGCTACGAGCAGTACTTC.

This clonotype showed up just a few times. This rearrangement joins TRBV10-3 to TRBJ2-1, with TRBD1 matching 7 bases. Germline V lookup: CDR1 ENHRY, CDR2 SYGVKD. CDR3 length: 17 amino acids. J gave up 4 bases and V 4 bases, and 13 bases lay outside the gene matches. CDR3 sequence: CAISGSPRDSNYNEQFF. The CDR3 nucleotides are TGTGCCATCAGTGGGTCACCCCGGGACAGCAATTACAATGAGCAGTTCTTC.

The chain couples TRBV28 to TRBJ2-3; no clear D. The CDR3 is made up of 13 amino acids. V dropped 0 bases and J dropped 4 bases, with 5 bases sitting between them. Germline CDR1 reads MDHEN; CDR2 reads SYDVKM. In nucleotides, the CDR3 is TGTGCCAGCAGTTTATGGGGCCCAGATACGCAGTATTTT. This encodes CASSLWGPDTQYF. Together with reference TRBV28 and TRBJ2-3, the CDR3 gives the full variable domain: DVKVTQSSRYLVKRTGEKVFLECVQDMDHENMFWYRQDPGLGLRLIYFSYDVKMKEKGDIPEGYSVSREKKERFSLILESASTNQTSMYLCASSLWGPDTQYFGPGTRLTVL.

This rearrangement joins TRBV7-9 to TRBJ2-1; TRBD2 aligns across 13 bases. The V and J ends lost 3 bases and 6 bases, in that order; junction bases with no gene match: 2. CDR1 and CDR2 (germline): SEHNR, FQNEAQ (reference sequence). This CDR3 is built from 15 residues. As DNA, the CDR3 is TGTGCCAGCAGCTTGGGACTAGCGGGAAGCAATGAGCAGTTCTTC. It specifies CASSLGLAGSNEQFF.

The chain employs TRBV5-5 and TRBJ1-1; D remains unclear. Trimming shortened V by 1 base and J by 0 bases, and 4 bases separated the two germline ends. Germline CDR1 and CDR2: SGHKS and YYEKEE (reference sequence). This CDR3 contains 13 residues. Written as DNA, the CDR3 is TGTGCCAGCAGCTTGAGCGTGAACACTGAAGCTTTCTTT. Translated, it gives CASSLSVNTEAFF.

V usage is TRBV20-1 and J usage is TRBJ2-2; D might be TRBD1 (6 bases). Deletions cut 6 bases from V and 3 bases from J, with 11 bases between. Germline lookup yields CDR1 DFQATT and CDR2 SNEGSKA (reference sequence). There are 13 residues in the CDR3. The chain's CDR3 is CSAKDRYTGELFF. CDR3 sequence (DNA): TGCAGTGCAAAGGACAGATACACCGGGGAGCTGTTTTTT.

This clonotype has a handful of counts. V and J are TRBV12-3 or TRBV12-4 and TRBJ2-1; D perhaps matches TRBD2 (5 bases). The CDR3 totals 11 residues. The germline V and J ends were trimmed by 6 bases and 10 bases, with 10 bases remaining between them. In DNA, the CDR3 is TGTGCCAGCAGCCCCCAGCGGGAGCAGTTCTTC. It codes for CASSPQREQFF.

This clonotype was recorded at least ten times. The gene calls are TRBV7-9 and TRBJ2-3; perhaps TRBD2 as D (5 bases). The V end was cut by 1 base, the J end by 1 base, with 12 bases between. Looked up from germline, CDR1 is SEHNR and CDR2 is FQNEAQ (reference sequence). The CDR3 is 16 residues long. For the CDR3, the DNA is TGTGCCAGCAGCTTAGGTGAGGGAGTCGGCACAGATACGCAGTATTTT. Encoded protein: CASSLGEGVGTDTQYF.